The TCR beta chain under discussion was sequenced for a study of graft-versus-host responses after intestinal transplantation. Background on the study: Recipients received multivisceral, liver-intestinal, or isolated intestinal transplants.

From germline, CDR1 is SGHKS and CDR2 YYEKEE (reference sequence). The length of the CDR3 is 14 residues. Between the trimmed V and J ends, which lost 0 bases and 1 base, there was a span of 7 bases. Method: immunoSEQ multiplex PCR; TCRdb's copy keeps in-frame clones and lacks some. The sample lists tens of thousands of clones; around 90% were seen once. The chain carries TRBV5-5 and TRBJ2-5, with unresolved D. This receptor was taken from a human patient who received an intestinal transplant, so some T cells may come from the graft donor. The sequences come from bone marrow, collected roughly 780 days after intestinal transplantation. CDR3 residues: CASSLEGSQETQYF. CDR3 bases: TGTGCCAGCAGCTTGGAGGGATCCCAAGAGACCCAGTACTTC.